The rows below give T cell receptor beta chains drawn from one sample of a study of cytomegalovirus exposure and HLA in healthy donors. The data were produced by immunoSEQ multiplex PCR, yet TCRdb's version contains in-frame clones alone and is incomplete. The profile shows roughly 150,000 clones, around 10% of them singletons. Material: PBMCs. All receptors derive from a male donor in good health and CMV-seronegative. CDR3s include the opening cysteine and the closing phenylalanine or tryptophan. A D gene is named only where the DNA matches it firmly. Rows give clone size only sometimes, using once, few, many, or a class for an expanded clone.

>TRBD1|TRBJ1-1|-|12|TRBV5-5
CASRPTGRGAFF
TGTGCCAGCAGACCGACAGGGAGAGGAGCTTTCTTT
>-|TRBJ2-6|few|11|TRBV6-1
CASSERDVLTF
TGTGCCAGCAGTGAAAGAGACGTCCTGACTTTC
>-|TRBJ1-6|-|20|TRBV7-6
CASSLDPPQGRGSYNSPLHF
TGTGCCAGCAGCTTAGACCCCCCCCAAGGCCGAGGGTCCTATAATTCACCCCTCCACTTT
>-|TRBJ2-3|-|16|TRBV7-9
CASSPQGGRDRDTQYF
TGTGCCAGCAGCCCCCAGGGGGGAAGGGACAGAGATACGCAGTATTTT
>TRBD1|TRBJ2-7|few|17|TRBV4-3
CASSQDRTGQGPYEQYF
TGCGCCAGCAGCCAAGACCGTACGGGACAGGGGCCCTACGAGCAGTACTTC
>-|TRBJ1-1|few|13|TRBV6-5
CASTHSPDTEAFF
TGTGCCAGCACCCACAGCCCAGACACTGAAGCTTTCTTT
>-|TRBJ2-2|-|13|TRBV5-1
CASSLWPEGEPFF
TGCGCCAGCAGCTTGTGGCCAGAGGGGGAGCCGTTTTTT
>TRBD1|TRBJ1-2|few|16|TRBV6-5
CASSYTGQVWNYGYTF
TGTGCCAGCAGTTACACCGGACAGGTTTGGAACTATGGCTACACCTTC
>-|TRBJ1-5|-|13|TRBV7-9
CASSSGWDQPQHF
TGTGCCAGCAGCTCAGGGTGGGATCAGCCCCAGCATTTT
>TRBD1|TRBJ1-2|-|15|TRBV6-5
CASSSGTGGGGGYTF
TGTGCCAGCAGTTCCGGGACAGGGGGCGGAGGGGGCTACACCTTC
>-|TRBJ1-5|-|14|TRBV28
CASSSGQPNQPQHF
TGTGCCAGCAGCTCCGGACAGCCGAATCAGCCCCAGCATTTT
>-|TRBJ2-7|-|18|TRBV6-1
CASSELITMGGQPREQYF
TGTGCCAGCAGTGAACTGATCACAATGGGGGGTCAGCCACGCGAGCAGTACTTC
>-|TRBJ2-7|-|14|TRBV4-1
CASSHFDRIYEQYF
TGCGCCAGCAGCCACTTCGACAGGATCTACGAGCAGTACTTC
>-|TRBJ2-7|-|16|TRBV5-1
CASSWGATGSSYEQYF
TGCGCCAGCAGCTGGGGTGCCACAGGCTCTTCCTACGAGCAGTACTTC
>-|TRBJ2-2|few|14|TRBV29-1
CSVGPIPNTGELFF
TGCAGCGTTGGGCCGATACCGAACACCGGGGAGCTGTTTTTT
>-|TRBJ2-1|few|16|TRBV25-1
CASSPPARTLGDEQFF
TGTGCCAGCAGCCCCCCCGCAAGGACGCTCGGGGATGAGCAGTTCTTC
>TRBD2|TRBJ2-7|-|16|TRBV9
CASSPRTSGGFYEQYF
TGTGCCAGCAGCCCCAGGACTAGCGGGGGGTTCTACGAGCAGTACTTC